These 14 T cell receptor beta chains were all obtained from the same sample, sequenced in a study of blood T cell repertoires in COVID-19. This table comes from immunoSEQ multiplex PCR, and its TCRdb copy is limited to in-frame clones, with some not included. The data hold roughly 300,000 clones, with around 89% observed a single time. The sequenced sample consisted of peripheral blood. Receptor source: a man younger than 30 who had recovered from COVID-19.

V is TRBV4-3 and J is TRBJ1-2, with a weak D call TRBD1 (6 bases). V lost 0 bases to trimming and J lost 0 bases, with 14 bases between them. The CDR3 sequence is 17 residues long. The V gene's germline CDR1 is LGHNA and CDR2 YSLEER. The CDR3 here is CASSQEGPGVANYGYTF. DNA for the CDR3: TGCGCCAGCAGCCAAGAAGGGCCAGGGGTCGCTAACTATGGCTACACCTTC.

The CDR3 region is CASSYNRGETQYF. CDR3 coding DNA: TGTGCCAGCAGCTACAACAGGGGAGAGACCCAGTACTTC. The chain recombines TRBV7-2 with TRBJ2-5, with 7 bases identical to TRBD1. The CDR3 spans 13 residues. Per germline, CDR1 SGHTA and CDR2 FQGNSA. J gave up 4 bases and V 4 bases, and 3 bases lay outside the gene matches.

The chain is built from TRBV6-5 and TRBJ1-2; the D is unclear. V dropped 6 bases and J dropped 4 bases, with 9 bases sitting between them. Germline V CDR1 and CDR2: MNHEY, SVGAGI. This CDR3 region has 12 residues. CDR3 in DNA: TGTGCCAGCAGCCTGACGGGCTATGGCTACACCTTC. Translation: CASSLTGYGYTF.

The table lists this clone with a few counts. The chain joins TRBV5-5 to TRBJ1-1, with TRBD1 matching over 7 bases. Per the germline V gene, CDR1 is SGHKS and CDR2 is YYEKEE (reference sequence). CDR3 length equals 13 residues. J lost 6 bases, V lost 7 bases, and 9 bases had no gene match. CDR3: CASCAEGAAEAFF. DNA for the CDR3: TGTGCCAGCTGCGCTGAGGGGGCGGCTGAAGCTTTCTTT.

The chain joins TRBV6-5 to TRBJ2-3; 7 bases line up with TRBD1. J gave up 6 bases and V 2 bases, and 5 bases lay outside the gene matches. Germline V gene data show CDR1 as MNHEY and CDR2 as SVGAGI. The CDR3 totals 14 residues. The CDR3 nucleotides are TGTGCCAGCAGTTACGGGGACAGTTTGGATACGCAGTATTTT. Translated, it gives CASSYGDSLDTQYF.

The CDR3 sequence: CAWSVRAELEQYF. In DNA, the CDR3 is TGTGCCTGGAGTGTCAGGGCCGAGTTGGAGCAGTACTTC. The genes are TRBV30 and TRBJ2-7, with D possibly TRBD1 on 5 matching bases. V lost 0 bases, J lost 7 bases, and 13 bases lay in between. In germline, CDR1 is GTSNPN, CDR2 SVGIG (reference sequence). CDR3 length equals 13 residues. Full variable domain (remainder filled in from reference TRBV30 and TRBJ2-7): SQTIHQWPATLVQPVGSPLSLECTVEGTSNPNLYWYRQAAGRGLQLLFYSVGIGQISSEVPQNLSASRPQDRQFILSSKKLLLSDSGFYLCAWSVRAELEQYFGPGTRLTVT.

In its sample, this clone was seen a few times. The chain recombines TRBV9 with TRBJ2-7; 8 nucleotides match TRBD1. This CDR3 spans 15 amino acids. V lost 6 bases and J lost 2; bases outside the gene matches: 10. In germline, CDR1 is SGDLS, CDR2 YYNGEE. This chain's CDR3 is CASNPTGVNAYEQYF. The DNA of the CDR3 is TGTGCCAGCAACCCGACAGGGGTCAACGCCTACGAGCAGTACTTC.

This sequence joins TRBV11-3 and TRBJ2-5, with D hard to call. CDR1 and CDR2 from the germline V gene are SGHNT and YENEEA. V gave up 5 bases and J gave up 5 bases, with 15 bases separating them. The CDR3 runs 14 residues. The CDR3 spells CASSASAMEETQYF. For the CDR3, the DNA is TGTGCCAGCAGCGCCTCGGCCATGGAGGAGACCCAGTACTTC.

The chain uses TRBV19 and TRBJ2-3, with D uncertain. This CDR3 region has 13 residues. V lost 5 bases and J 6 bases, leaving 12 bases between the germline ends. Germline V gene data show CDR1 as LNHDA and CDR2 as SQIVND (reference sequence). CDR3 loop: CASSPNSLDTQYF. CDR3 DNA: TGTGCCAGTAGTCCCAACTCATTGGATACGCAGTATTTT.

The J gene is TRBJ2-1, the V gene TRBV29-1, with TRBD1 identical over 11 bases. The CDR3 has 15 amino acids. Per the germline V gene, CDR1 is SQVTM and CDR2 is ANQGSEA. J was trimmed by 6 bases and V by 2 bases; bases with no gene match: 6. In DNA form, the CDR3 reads TGCAGCGTTGAACCTGGGACAGGGGGTTTCAATGAGCAGTTCTTC. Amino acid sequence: CSVEPGTGGFNEQFF.

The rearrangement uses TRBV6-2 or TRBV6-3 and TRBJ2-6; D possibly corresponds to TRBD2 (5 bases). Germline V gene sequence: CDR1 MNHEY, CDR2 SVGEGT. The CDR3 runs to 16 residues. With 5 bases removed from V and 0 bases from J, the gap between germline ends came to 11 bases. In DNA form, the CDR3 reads TGTGCCAGCAGTCGAGGGCTCCCCTCTGGGGCCAACGTCCTGACTTTC. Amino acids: CASSRGLPSGANVLTF.

CDR3 nucleotide sequence: TGTGCCAGCAGCTTGACAGGGATCACCGGGGAGCTGTTTTTT. The encoded protein is CASSLTGITGELFF. V is TRBV5-4 and J is TRBJ2-2; maybe TRBD1 (6 bases). V shed 1 base and J shed 4 bases, with 8 bases lying between them. The V gene's germline CDR1 is SGHNT and CDR2 YYREEE (reference sequence). There are 14 residues in the CDR3.

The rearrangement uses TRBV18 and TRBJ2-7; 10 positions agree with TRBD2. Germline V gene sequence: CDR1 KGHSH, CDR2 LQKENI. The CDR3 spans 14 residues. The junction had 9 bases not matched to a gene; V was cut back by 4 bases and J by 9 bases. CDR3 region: CASSRQREGDPQYF. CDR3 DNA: TGTGCCAGCTCACGTCAGCGGGAGGGGGATCCGCAGTACTTC.

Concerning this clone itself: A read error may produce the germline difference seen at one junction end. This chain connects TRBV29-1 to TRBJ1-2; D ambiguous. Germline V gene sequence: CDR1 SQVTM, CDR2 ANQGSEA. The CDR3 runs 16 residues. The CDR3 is CSVVIPGGRELLDLAF. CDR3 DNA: TGCAGCGTTGTCATCCCGGGTGGTAGGGAGCTCCTAGATTTAGCCTTC.